Below, 19 T cell receptor beta chains from the same sample are listed, as sequenced in a study of blood T cell repertoires in COVID-19. Clones were read by immunoSEQ multiplex PCR, and TCRdb kept only the in-frame ones, dropping some. The table lists a few hundred thousand clones, 92% of them singletons. Sequenced input: PBMCs or T cells enriched from blood (not recorded which). The source of these receptors is a woman in her thirties who had recovered from COVID-19.

CDR3 residues: CASSGTGSYGYTF. The CDR3 DNA reads TGTGCCAGCAGTGGGACAGGGAGCTATGGCTACACCTTC. The gene calls are TRBV9 and TRBJ1-2; 9 nucleotides line up with TRBD1. This CDR3 region has 13 residues. V was pared by 5 bases and J by 4 bases, with 3 bases of the junction left unmatched. The germline CDR1 and CDR2 sequences are SGDLS and YYNGEE. The entire variable domain, with the rest obtained from reference TRBV9 and TRBJ1-2, is as follows: DSGVTQTPKHLITATGQRVTLRCSPRSGDLSVYWYQQSLDQGLQFLIQYYNGEERAKGNILERFSAQQFPDLHSELNLSSLELGDSALYFCASSGTGSYGYTFGSGTRLTVV.

V usage is TRBV9 and J usage is TRBJ2-3; 12 nucleotides match TRBD2. The V segment lost 2 bases and the J segment 1 base; nucleotides outside the gene matches: 14. CDR1 is SGDLS, CDR2 YYNGEE, per germline. The CDR3 covers 20 residues. The CDR3 loop reads CASSVRTLAGGPEGTDTQYF. The CDR3 region has the DNA TGTGCCAGCAGCGTCCGCACCCTAGCGGGGGGGCCCGAGGGCACAGATACGCAGTATTTT. Full variable domain (outside the CDR3, taken from reference TRBV9 and TRBJ2-3): DSGVTQTPKHLITATGQRVTLRCSPRSGDLSVYWYQQSLDQGLQFLIQYYNGEERAKGNILERFSAQQFPDLHSELNLSSLELGDSALYFCASSVRTLAGGPEGTDTQYFGPGTRLTVL.

The rearrangement uses TRBV28 and TRBJ2-2; TRBD1 matches at 8 bases. J was trimmed by 5 bases and V by 5 bases; bases with no gene match: 7. Germline-derived CDR1 and CDR2 are MDHEN and SYDVKM. This CDR3 spans 15 amino acids. CDR3 protein: CASSPPGQVTGELFF. The DNA for the CDR3 is TGTGCCAGCAGTCCGCCGGGACAGGTAACCGGGGAGCTGTTTTTT.

The chain carries TRBV18 and TRBJ2-1; 10 bases map to TRBD1. V gave up 8 bases and J gave up 5 bases; unmatched junction bases: 6. In germline, CDR1 is KGHSH, CDR2 LQKENI. The CDR3 length is 14 residues. CDR3 DNA: TGTGCCAGCCTCGGACAGGGGGAAGACAATGAGCAGTTCTTC. This translates into CASLGQGEDNEQFF.

This sequence joins TRBV29-1 and TRBJ1-1; D is uncertain. Germline assignment: CDR1 SQVTM and CDR2 ANQGSEA. The CDR3 loop spans 14 amino acids. Trimming pared 7 bases from V and 1 base from J, leaving 16 bases between. CDR3 DNA: TGCAGCGCCCAACCTAGGGCGGGGAACACTGAAGCTTTCTTT. Translated, it gives CSAQPRAGNTEAFF.

V is TRBV13 and J is TRBJ1-2; a possible D gene is TRBD1 (6 bases). The CDR3 spans 13 residues. V shed 5 bases and J shed 8 bases, with 15 bases lying between them. Germline CDR1 PRHDT, CDR2 FYEKMQ (reference sequence). The CDR3: CASSQRNRDGYTF. The CDR3 region has the DNA TGTGCCAGCAGCCAAAGAAACAGGGACGGCTACACCTTC.

V and J are TRBV15 and TRBJ1-2; 11 bases line up with TRBD1. With V trimmed by 2 bases and J by 6 bases, 8 bases remained unmatched. CDR1 is LNHNV, CDR2 YYDKDF, per germline (reference sequence). The CDR3 is made up of 16 amino acids. In DNA form, the CDR3 reads TGTGCCACCAGCAGATTAAAGCCGGGACAGGGGGATGGCTACACCTTC. As protein: CATSRLKPGQGDGYTF.

The rearrangement uses TRBV7-2 and TRBJ1-5; possibly TRBD1 for D (6 bases). The CDR3 consists of 18 residues. CDR1 is SGHTA and CDR2 is FQGNSA in the germline V gene. Trimming cost V 5 bases and J 3 bases, with 23 bases left between them. The CDR3 region is CASSPSPFRGRNNQPQHF. CDR3 coding DNA: TGTGCCAGCAGCCCCTCGCCTTTCAGGGGAAGGAACAATCAGCCCCAGCATTTT.

The J gene is TRBJ2-7, the V gene TRBV15; TRBD2 is a possible D gene (6 bases). CDR3 length: 15 residues. Germline CDR1 reads LNHNV; CDR2 reads YYDKDF (reference sequence). V was cut by 0 bases and J by 2 bases, with 11 bases left in between. Written as DNA, the CDR3 is TGTGCCACCAGCAGAGATCTCGGGGGAGCCTACGAGCAGTACTTC. As protein: CATSRDLGGAYEQYF. Full variable domain (remainder filled in from reference TRBV15 and TRBJ2-7): DAMVIQNPRYQVTQFGKPVTLSCSQTLNHNVMYWYQQKSSQAPKLLFHYYDKDFNNEADTPDNFQSRRPNTSFCFLDIRSPGLGDTAMYLCATSRDLGGAYEQYFGPGTRLTVT.

The V call is TRBV28, the J call TRBJ2-1, with 7 bases fitting TRBD2. V shed 4 bases and J 8 bases; nucleotides not matched to a gene: 8. The CDR3 consists of 14 residues. Germline CDR1 is MDHEN and CDR2 is SYDVKM. CDR3 in DNA: TGTGCCAGCAGTTCCTCCGGGGGGAACGATGAGCAGTTCTTC. Its translation: CASSSSGGNDEQFF.

This clone appeared a few times. The chain carries TRBV6-2 or TRBV6-3 and TRBJ2-7; 8 positions agree with TRBD1. The V segment lost 6 bases and the J segment 3 bases; nucleotides outside the gene matches: 4. The CDR3 contains 13 residues. Germline values: CDR1 MNHEY, CDR2 SVGEGT. The CDR3 nucleotides are TGTGCCAGCAGCATTACAGGGGGCTACGAGCAGTACTTC. It is translated as CASSITGGYEQYF.

This clone showed up just a few times. CDR3 coding DNA: TGTGCCAGCAGTTTATCGGACAGGGTCCACGAGCAGTACTTC. Protein product: CASSLSDRVHEQYF. This chain connects TRBV28 to TRBJ2-7, with 8 positions matching TRBD1. Germline CDR1 MDHEN, CDR2 SYDVKM. Trimming removed 1 base from V and 5 bases from J; junction bases left unmatched: 4. The CDR3 is 14 residues long. The full variable domain, completed using reference TRBV28 and TRBJ2-7, is DVKVTQSSRYLVKRTGEKVFLECVQDMDHENMFWYRQDPGLGLRLIYFSYDVKMKEKGDIPEGYSVSREKKERFSLILESASTNQTSMYLCASSLSDRVHEQYFGPGTRLTVT.

This clone occurred once. J is TRBJ2-3 and V is TRBV5-4; D might be TRBD1 (6 bases). This CDR3 has 17 amino acids. Germline-derived CDR1 and CDR2 are SGHNT and YYREEE (reference sequence). With 0 bases removed from V and 2 bases from J, the gap between germline ends came to 16 bases. The CDR3 bases are TGTGCCAGCAGCTTGGTCAGGGGAGCGGACACCACAGATACGCAGTATTTT. It encodes CASSLVRGADTTDTQYF.

The chain joins TRBV18 to TRBJ1-2; 8 bases are shared with TRBD1. CDR3 size: 14 residues. CDR1 is KGHSH and CDR2 is LQKENI in the germline V gene. Trimming cost V 6 bases and J 8 bases; bases outside gene matches: 11. CDR3 loop: CASSPVETGAGYTF. The CDR3 nucleotides are TGTGCCAGCTCCCCTGTTGAGACAGGGGCAGGCTACACCTTC.

This clone has a handful of counts. The CDR3 here is CASSLMGTDNSPLHF. DNA for the CDR3: TGTGCCAGTAGTCTAATGGGGACAGATAATTCACCCCTCCACTTT. This chain connects TRBV19 to TRBJ1-6; 7 bases line up with TRBD1. Germline assignment: CDR1 LNHDA and CDR2 SQIVND (reference sequence). Germline trimming cut 5 bases from V and 5 bases from J; bases unmatched to any gene: 6. There are 15 residues in the CDR3.

J is TRBJ1-5 and V is TRBV27; the match to TRBD1 covers 8 bases. Trimming took 6 bases from V and 1 from J; bases not matched to a gene: 5. The CDR3 consists of 15 residues. From germline, CDR1 is MNHEY and CDR2 SMNVEV (reference sequence). This chain's CDR3 is CASSAGTGSNQPQHF. In nucleotides, the CDR3 is TGTGCCAGCAGCGCAGGGACAGGAAGCAATCAGCCCCAGCATTTT.

This chain joins TRBV24-1 and TRBJ2-1; 7 bases fit TRBD1. In germline, CDR1 is KGHDR, CDR2 SFDVKD. Germline trimming cut 4 bases from V and 5 bases from J; bases unmatched to any gene: 4. CDR3 size: 14 residues. CDR3 amino acids: CATSDTGTDNEQFF. DNA of the CDR3: TGTGCCACCAGTGACACCGGGACAGACAATGAGCAGTTCTTC.

The chain carries TRBV28 and TRBJ2-5, with 7 bases matching TRBD1. Trimming at V came to 8 bases and at J to 6 bases, leaving 9 bases not matched to a gene. The CDR3 totals 13 residues. From germline, CDR1 is MDHEN and CDR2 SYDVKM. The CDR3 here is CASGPGQIKTQYF. The CDR3 DNA reads TGTGCCAGCGGACCGGGACAGATAAAGACCCAGTACTTC.

The chain couples TRBV4-2 to TRBJ2-7, with 8 bases aligning to TRBD2. The CDR3 length is 16 residues. V was clipped by 0 bases and J by 0 bases; unmatched bases: 4. Germline V gene lookup returns CDR1 LGHNA and CDR2 YNFKEQ. This CDR3 reads CASSQDLAGGSYEQYF. CDR3 sequence (DNA): TGTGCCAGCAGCCAAGATCTTGCGGGAGGCTCCTACGAGCAGTACTTC.